This T cell receptor (beta chain) was obtained from a study of shared clonotypes between healthy human individuals. The naive CD8 population came from CD45RO-negative cells selected for CCR7, without terminally differentiated effector memory CD45RA+ cells. Trimming took 6 bases from V and 2 from J; bases not matched to a gene: 7. CDR3 length: 14 amino acids. The germline CDR1 and CDR2 sequences are MNHEY and SMNVEV (reference sequence). The assay was immunoSEQ multiplex PCR, and TCRdb's table has in-frame clones only and misses some. The sample lists over 2,000,000 clones, around 95% seen once, with about 1.7% in the top ten.

The chain combines TRBV27 with TRBJ2-7, with 7 bases aligning to TRBD1. Sequenced sample: naive CD8+ T cells from PBMCs. This TCR was recovered from a man aged 18 to 30 in good health. Some clones in this sample may be carry-over from other donors' samples. CDR3 in amino acids: CASSQLQGPYEQYF. CDR3 nucleotide sequence: TGTGCCAGCAGCCAATTACAGGGGCCCTACGAGCAGTACTTC.